These 8 T cell receptor beta chains came from one sample sequenced in a study of Ad26.COV2.S vaccination and SARS-CoV-2 variants. Stated treatment: over 15 received Ad26.COV2.S at low or high dose, single or two shots; about five received placebo; per-sample allocation not given. Sampling was done on day 63 after the first vaccine or placebo injection. TCRdb's copy holds only in-frame clones and misses some; the assay was immunoSEQ multiplex PCR. Found here are 330,000 or so clones, roughly nine tenths of them singletons; the top ten hold over 5%. This specimen was peripheral blood, taken in a trial of Ad26.COV2.S vaccine versus placebo. These receptors came from a person between 18 and 65 years old who received the Ad26.COV2.S COVID-19 vaccine or a placebo.

The chain links TRBV5-4 to TRBJ1-1; D ambiguous. Deletions cut 2 bases from V and 4 bases from J, with 12 bases between. In germline, CDR1 is SGHNT, CDR2 YYREEE (reference sequence). The CDR3 sequence is 14 residues long. The CDR3 nucleotides are TGTGCCAGCAGCTTCGTTGAAGTCGCCACTGAAGCTTTCTTT. Translated: CASSFVEVATEAFF.

The chain recombines TRBV15 with TRBJ1-2; D is unresolved. The CDR3 length is 15 residues. CDR1 and CDR2 (germline): LNHNV, YYDKDF (reference sequence). V dropped 0 bases and J dropped 3 bases, with 11 bases sitting between them. The CDR3 region is CATSREATVDYGYTF. As DNA, the CDR3 is TGTGCCACCAGCAGAGAGGCCACAGTGGACTATGGCTACACCTTC.

The V call is TRBV7-9, the J call TRBJ1-2, with D uncertain. V lost 0 bases to trimming and J lost 2 bases, with 19 bases between them. The CDR3 extends over 18 amino acids. The germline CDR1 and CDR2 sequences are SEHNR and FQNEAQ (reference sequence). CDR3 amino acids: CASSLAMPKERLNYGYTF. CDR3 in DNA: TGTGCCAGCAGCTTAGCTATGCCCAAGGAGAGGTTAAACTATGGCTACACCTTC.

The CDR3 DNA sequence: TGTGCCAGCTCACCAATGACTCTCGAGTCCGCCGAGCAGTACGTC. This codes for CASSPMTLESAEQYV. The chain recombines TRBV18 with TRBJ2-7; D ambiguous. CDR1 and CDR2 from the germline V gene are KGHSH and LQKENI. V dropped 2 bases and J dropped 6 bases, with 17 bases sitting between them. This CDR3 has 15 residues.

V usage is TRBV6-5 and J usage is TRBJ1-1; 7 bases line up with TRBD1. The V segment lost 5 bases and the J segment 1 base; nucleotides outside the gene matches: 4. The CDR3 contains 14 residues. CDR1 MNHEY and CDR2 SVGAGI come from the germline V gene. CDR3 amino acids: CASSHRGGNTEAFF. The DNA for the CDR3 is TGTGCCAGCAGTCACAGGGGAGGGAACACTGAAGCTTTCTTT.

In its sample, this clone was seen once. The V call is TRBV4-2, the J call TRBJ1-1, with TRBD1 matching 9 bases. The CDR3 spans 15 residues. Germline values: CDR1 LGHNA, CDR2 YNFKEQ. Unmatched junction bases numbered 11, after V lost 2 bases and J lost 10 bases. The CDR3, as DNA: TGTGCCAGCAGCCAACTCTTGGACAGGGGAGGGACAGCTTTCTTT. Its translation: CASSQLLDRGGTAFF.

Only one count was recorded for this clone. J is TRBJ2-1 and V is TRBV4-1; TRBD2 aligns across 7 bases. The CDR3 has 21 residues. Trimming at V came to 4 bases and at J to 4 bases, leaving 25 bases not matched to a gene. Germline lookup yields CDR1 MGHRA and CDR2 YSYEKL. CDR3 sequence reads: CASSPRGRGPGGRAWYNEQFF. The CDR3 bases are TGCGCCAGCAGCCCGCGAGGGCGGGGCCCCGGGGGGAGGGCCTGGTACAATGAGCAGTTCTTC.

This rearrangement joins TRBV7-2 to TRBJ1-5; D is uncertain. The length of the CDR3 is 13 residues. V lost 2 bases to trimming and J lost 8 bases, with 10 bases between them. CDR1 and CDR2 from the germline V gene are SGHTA and FQGNSA. CDR3 nucleotides: TGTGCCAGCAGCTTACAAGTAAAGGAGCCCCAGCATTTT. This sequence encodes CASSLQVKEPQHF. The whole variable domain, filled in from reference TRBV7-2 and TRBJ1-5, reads GAGVSQSPSNKVTEKGKDVELRCDPISGHTALYWYRQSLGQGLEFLIYFQGNSAPDKSGLPSDRFSAERTGGSVSTLTIQRTQQEDSAVYLCASSLQVKEPQHFGDGTRLSIL.